This T cell receptor (beta chain) was captured by sequencing in a study of vaccination and CD4 T cells after COVID-19. Trimming shortened V by 7 bases and J by 0 bases, and 4 bases separated the two germline ends. From germline, CDR1 is MNHNS and CDR2 SASEGT. CDR3 length equals 13 residues. Worth noting for this clonotype: Its antigen remains unknown.

Specified treatment: approximately nine-day PBMC culture with coronavirus spike peptide pools or control peptides (ViraFEST assay). Sequencing of cultured CD4+ T cell DNA used the Oncomine TCR Beta short-read assay. TCRdb re-called the PCR reads with MiXCR, one entry per CDR3 protein. This table holds some 5,000 distinct CDR3 sequences, more than 35% found once. The rearrangement joins TRBV6-1 to TRBJ1-6; D unresolved. The receptor was isolated from a human donor who had recovered from COVID-19. Sequenced: CD4+ T cells from blood, cultured in vitro. The CDR3 region is CASMASYNSPLHF. In DNA form, the CDR3 reads TGTGCCAGCATGGCCTCCTATAATTCACCCCTCCACTTT.